The entry that follows covers one T cell receptor (beta chain) sequence. What it binds is not known. Through 5' RACE with UMI labels, the TRB cDNA libraries were prepared. Following a re-call of the 5' RACE reads, TCRdb has one entry per CDR3 protein and lacks DNA. This listing includes approximately 8,500 distinct CDR3 sequences. This record belongs to a study of CXCR3-negative and CXCR3-positive naive CD8 T cells. CDR3 size: 15 residues. Germline CDR1 and CDR2: MDHEN and SYDVKM. Cells that were CD45RO-CCR7+CD27+CD95- constituted naive CD8+ T cells. Findings and caveats of the study: Naive cells positive for CXCR3 carried more hydrophobic TRB CDR3s than CXCR3-negative ones.

Sequencing used naive CXCR3- CD8+ T cells from blood. The subset was: CD45RO-CCR7+CD27+CD95- naive CD8+ T cells lacking CXCR3 (TNR3-). This clonotype was sampled from a human donor in good health. Some clones in this sample may be carry-over from other donors' samples. The rearrangement links TRBV28 to TRBJ2-2. The CDR3 loop reads CASSLRTANTGELFF. Complete variable domain (other parts from reference TRBV28 and TRBJ2-2): DVKVTQSSRYLVKRTGEKVFLECVQDMDHENMFWYRQDPGLGLRLIYFSYDVKMKEKGDIPEGYSVSREKKERFSLILESASTNQTSMYLCASSLRTANTGELFFGEGSRLTVL.